The clone carrying this T cell receptor (beta chain) has ten or more counts. Its antigen is unknown. The sample originates from a study of spatial heterogeneity in lung cancer. Study background: Alpha-chain detections were consistently fewer than beta-chain detections among the sequences.

Described time point: sample taken at primary tumor resection. The presence of a unique molecular identifier marked each TCR cDNA molecule. A single record per CDR3 protein comes from TCRdb applying MiXCR to the 5' RACE reads. The table includes tens of thousands of distinct CDR3 sequences, 6.5% to 9% detected once. Study results and limitations: Whereas they appeared in blood less at follow-up, ubiquitous expanded tumor TCRs appeared there more at resection.

The source of this sequence is a female donor with early-stage non-small cell lung cancer. This specimen was PBMCs, taken at surgery.

The CDR3 is CASSFQAGAETQYF. DNA of the CDR3: TGTGCCAGCAGCTTTCAAGCAGGCGCGGAGACCCAGTACTTC. The chain carries TRBV5-6 and TRBJ2-5; D remains ambiguous. Deletions cut 2 bases from V and 5 bases from J, with 13 bases between. Per germline, CDR1 SGHDT and CDR2 YYEEEE. CDR3 length: 14 amino acids.